This T cell receptor beta chain was sequenced for a study of blood T cell repertoires in COVID-19. Study summary: Sites in the United States, Italy and Spain provided acute and convalescent COVID-19 samples. Sample material is recorded as cDNA or gDNA derived from T cells, B-cell-depleted T cells, or PBMCs.

As processed by the authors: Amplification of reference gene primers provided the estimated nucleated cell counts. Sequencing used immunoSEQ multiplex PCR; TCRdb keeps in-frame clones, though not all of them. Clonal size and the V and J genes are those of that table, whereas D and trimming came from the DNA. The sample consists of roughly 200,000 clones, about 88% of them appearing once. From germline, CDR1 is MNHNS and CDR2 SASEGT. CDR3 length equals 17 residues. The V end lost 4 bases, the J end lost 0 bases, and 19 bases lay between the germline ends. The receptor was isolated from a middle-aged man with active or convalescent COVID-19. V is TRBV6-1 and J is TRBJ2-7; a possible D gene is TRBD1 (6 bases). Sequenced material: peripheral blood. The DNA for the CDR3 is TGTGCCAGCAGTGTATCCCCCGCTCAGGGGACCTCCTACGAGCAGTACTTC. This codes for CASSVSPAQGTSYEQYF.